One and the same sample provided the 2 T cell receptor beta chains below, sequenced in a study of blood T cell repertoires in COVID-19. Produced via immunoSEQ multiplex PCR; TCRdb's table is partial and in-frame only. The sample shows approximately 120,000 clones, approximately 81% of them seen only once. Sequencing input: peripheral blood. These receptors were obtained from a middle-aged man with active or convalescent COVID-19.

The chain recombines TRBV7-9 with TRBJ2-7; perhaps TRBD1 as D (6 bases). CDR1 SEHNR and CDR2 FQNEAQ come from the germline V gene (reference sequence). The CDR3 is made up of 15 amino acids. Trimming cost V 4 bases and J 6 bases, with 19 bases left between them. This CDR3 reads CASSSGWGREGEQYF. For the CDR3, the DNA is TGTGCCAGCAGCTCTGGGTGGGGGCGCGAGGGCGAGCAGTACTTC.

The table lists this clone with a few counts. The chain recombines TRBV5-8 with TRBJ1-1; 7 bases agree with TRBD1. The germline CDR1 and CDR2 sequences are SGHTS and YDEGEE. V shed 3 bases and J 6 bases; nucleotides not matched to a gene: 8. This CDR3 has 14 residues. CDR3 bases: TGTGCCAGCAGCTACGGGACAGACGTCGCTGAAGCTTTCTTT. As protein: CASSYGTDVAEAFF.